This entry describes one TCR beta chain. This specimen belongs to a study of blood T cell repertoires in COVID-19. Study context: T cells, B-cell-depleted T cells, or PBMCs supplied cDNA or gDNA.

The V end lost 6 bases, the J end lost 0 bases, and 8 bases lay between the germline ends. Germline CDR1 reads ENHRY; CDR2 reads SYGVKD. The CDR3 is made up of 13 amino acids. Sequencing was performed with immunoSEQ multiplex PCR; in TCRdb, only in-frame clones are kept and a portion is missing. In the table there are about 21,000 clones, 83% of which are singletons. The chain combines TRBV10-3 with TRBJ2-5; tentative D call: TRBD2 (6 bases). The source of this sequence is a human donor in a cohort sampled during active COVID-19. Sequencing input: peripheral blood. DNA for the CDR3: TGTGCCATCAGCCGGGACTACCAAGAGACCCAGTACTTC. It encodes CAISRDYQETQYF.